The T cell receptor (beta chain) described here comes from a study of blood T cell repertoires in COVID-19. Study as a whole: Cohort 3 donors counted as recovered after two negative PCRs, clearance, or resolved symptoms. Samples came from the United States, Italy and Spain, spanning acute and convalescent COVID-19. T cells, B-cell-depleted T cells, or PBMCs supplied cDNA or gDNA.

Donors were grouped by their self-reported clinical history. The CDR3 has 16 amino acids. The ends lost 2 bases at V and 9 bases at J; junction bases unmatched: 13. From germline, CDR1 is ENHRY and CDR2 SYGVKD. The method was immunoSEQ multiplex PCR; TCRdb's version includes in-frame clones alone and lacks a portion of them. The table includes 200,000 to 250,000 clones, 86% detected once. This clonotype originated in a woman in her forties or fifties in a cohort exposed to, infected with or recovered from COVID-19 (not recorded which). This chain connects TRBV10-3 to TRBJ2-1; 7 bases are shared with TRBD1. The sequenced material came from PBMCs or T cells enriched from blood (not recorded which). The CDR3 is CAISEVGTGVLGEQFF. The CDR3 DNA sequence: TGTGCCATCAGTGAGGTCGGTACAGGGGTGCTGGGTGAGCAGTTCTTC.